This T cell receptor beta chain was recovered during a study of beta chain features in type 1 diabetes. Study outcomes and limitations: All four CD4+ subsets from Type 1 diabetes patients carried moderately but significantly shorter TCRB CDR3s.

Every bit of the isolated RNA underwent reverse transcription, so sequencing read expressed TCRB transcripts. TCRdb's copy holds only in-frame clones and misses some; the assay was immunoSEQ multiplex PCR. The sample includes more than 300,000 clones, approximately 9.7% seen only once; the top ten take roughly 0.99%. This clone was seen many times. Its antigen is as yet unknown. This CDR3 contains 11 residues. Trimming took off 2 bases at V and 6 bases at J, with 5 bases between the two ends. Germline values: CDR1 SQVTM, CDR2 ANQGSEA. This chain links TRBV29-1 with TRBJ2-1; D gene uncertain. The source material was central memory CD4+ T cells from blood. This TCR came from a man aged 30 to 45 with type 1 diabetes. As DNA, the CDR3 is TGCAGCGTTGAACGTTCCAATGAGCAGTTCTTC. Protein sequence: CSVERSNEQFF.